This T cell receptor (beta chain) was retrieved from a study of regulatory T cells in long-lasting Graves disease. Germline lookup yields CDR1 MNHNS and CDR2 SASEGT. V dropped 2 bases and J dropped 7 bases, with 11 bases sitting between them. CDR3 length equals 13 residues. The sample's time point: newly diagnosed GD, antithyroid drugs for less than 3 months. Researchers made the TCR library from RNA that was extracted from PBMCs. Building of the TCR beta libraries involved iRepertoire HTBI primers and Arm-PCR of CDR3 regions. One entry per CDR3 protein results from TCRdb running MiXCR on the multiplex PCR reads. Of 400,000 to 650,000 distinct CDR3 sequences listed, approximately 16% are singletons. This clonotype has ten or more counts. The data also belong to a second study, concerning T cells in Graves' hyperthyroidism and ophthalmopathy.

This sample comprised peripheral blood mononuclear cells (PBMCs), obtained at new diagnosis, from a patient treated with antithyroid drugs. The genes are TRBV6-1 and TRBJ1-2; D may be TRBD1 (5 bases). The receptor was derived from a middle-aged woman with Graves disease. The CDR3 sequence is CASSELGTGGYTF. The CDR3 DNA sequence: TGTGCCAGCAGTGAATTAGGGACGGGTGGCTACACCTTC.